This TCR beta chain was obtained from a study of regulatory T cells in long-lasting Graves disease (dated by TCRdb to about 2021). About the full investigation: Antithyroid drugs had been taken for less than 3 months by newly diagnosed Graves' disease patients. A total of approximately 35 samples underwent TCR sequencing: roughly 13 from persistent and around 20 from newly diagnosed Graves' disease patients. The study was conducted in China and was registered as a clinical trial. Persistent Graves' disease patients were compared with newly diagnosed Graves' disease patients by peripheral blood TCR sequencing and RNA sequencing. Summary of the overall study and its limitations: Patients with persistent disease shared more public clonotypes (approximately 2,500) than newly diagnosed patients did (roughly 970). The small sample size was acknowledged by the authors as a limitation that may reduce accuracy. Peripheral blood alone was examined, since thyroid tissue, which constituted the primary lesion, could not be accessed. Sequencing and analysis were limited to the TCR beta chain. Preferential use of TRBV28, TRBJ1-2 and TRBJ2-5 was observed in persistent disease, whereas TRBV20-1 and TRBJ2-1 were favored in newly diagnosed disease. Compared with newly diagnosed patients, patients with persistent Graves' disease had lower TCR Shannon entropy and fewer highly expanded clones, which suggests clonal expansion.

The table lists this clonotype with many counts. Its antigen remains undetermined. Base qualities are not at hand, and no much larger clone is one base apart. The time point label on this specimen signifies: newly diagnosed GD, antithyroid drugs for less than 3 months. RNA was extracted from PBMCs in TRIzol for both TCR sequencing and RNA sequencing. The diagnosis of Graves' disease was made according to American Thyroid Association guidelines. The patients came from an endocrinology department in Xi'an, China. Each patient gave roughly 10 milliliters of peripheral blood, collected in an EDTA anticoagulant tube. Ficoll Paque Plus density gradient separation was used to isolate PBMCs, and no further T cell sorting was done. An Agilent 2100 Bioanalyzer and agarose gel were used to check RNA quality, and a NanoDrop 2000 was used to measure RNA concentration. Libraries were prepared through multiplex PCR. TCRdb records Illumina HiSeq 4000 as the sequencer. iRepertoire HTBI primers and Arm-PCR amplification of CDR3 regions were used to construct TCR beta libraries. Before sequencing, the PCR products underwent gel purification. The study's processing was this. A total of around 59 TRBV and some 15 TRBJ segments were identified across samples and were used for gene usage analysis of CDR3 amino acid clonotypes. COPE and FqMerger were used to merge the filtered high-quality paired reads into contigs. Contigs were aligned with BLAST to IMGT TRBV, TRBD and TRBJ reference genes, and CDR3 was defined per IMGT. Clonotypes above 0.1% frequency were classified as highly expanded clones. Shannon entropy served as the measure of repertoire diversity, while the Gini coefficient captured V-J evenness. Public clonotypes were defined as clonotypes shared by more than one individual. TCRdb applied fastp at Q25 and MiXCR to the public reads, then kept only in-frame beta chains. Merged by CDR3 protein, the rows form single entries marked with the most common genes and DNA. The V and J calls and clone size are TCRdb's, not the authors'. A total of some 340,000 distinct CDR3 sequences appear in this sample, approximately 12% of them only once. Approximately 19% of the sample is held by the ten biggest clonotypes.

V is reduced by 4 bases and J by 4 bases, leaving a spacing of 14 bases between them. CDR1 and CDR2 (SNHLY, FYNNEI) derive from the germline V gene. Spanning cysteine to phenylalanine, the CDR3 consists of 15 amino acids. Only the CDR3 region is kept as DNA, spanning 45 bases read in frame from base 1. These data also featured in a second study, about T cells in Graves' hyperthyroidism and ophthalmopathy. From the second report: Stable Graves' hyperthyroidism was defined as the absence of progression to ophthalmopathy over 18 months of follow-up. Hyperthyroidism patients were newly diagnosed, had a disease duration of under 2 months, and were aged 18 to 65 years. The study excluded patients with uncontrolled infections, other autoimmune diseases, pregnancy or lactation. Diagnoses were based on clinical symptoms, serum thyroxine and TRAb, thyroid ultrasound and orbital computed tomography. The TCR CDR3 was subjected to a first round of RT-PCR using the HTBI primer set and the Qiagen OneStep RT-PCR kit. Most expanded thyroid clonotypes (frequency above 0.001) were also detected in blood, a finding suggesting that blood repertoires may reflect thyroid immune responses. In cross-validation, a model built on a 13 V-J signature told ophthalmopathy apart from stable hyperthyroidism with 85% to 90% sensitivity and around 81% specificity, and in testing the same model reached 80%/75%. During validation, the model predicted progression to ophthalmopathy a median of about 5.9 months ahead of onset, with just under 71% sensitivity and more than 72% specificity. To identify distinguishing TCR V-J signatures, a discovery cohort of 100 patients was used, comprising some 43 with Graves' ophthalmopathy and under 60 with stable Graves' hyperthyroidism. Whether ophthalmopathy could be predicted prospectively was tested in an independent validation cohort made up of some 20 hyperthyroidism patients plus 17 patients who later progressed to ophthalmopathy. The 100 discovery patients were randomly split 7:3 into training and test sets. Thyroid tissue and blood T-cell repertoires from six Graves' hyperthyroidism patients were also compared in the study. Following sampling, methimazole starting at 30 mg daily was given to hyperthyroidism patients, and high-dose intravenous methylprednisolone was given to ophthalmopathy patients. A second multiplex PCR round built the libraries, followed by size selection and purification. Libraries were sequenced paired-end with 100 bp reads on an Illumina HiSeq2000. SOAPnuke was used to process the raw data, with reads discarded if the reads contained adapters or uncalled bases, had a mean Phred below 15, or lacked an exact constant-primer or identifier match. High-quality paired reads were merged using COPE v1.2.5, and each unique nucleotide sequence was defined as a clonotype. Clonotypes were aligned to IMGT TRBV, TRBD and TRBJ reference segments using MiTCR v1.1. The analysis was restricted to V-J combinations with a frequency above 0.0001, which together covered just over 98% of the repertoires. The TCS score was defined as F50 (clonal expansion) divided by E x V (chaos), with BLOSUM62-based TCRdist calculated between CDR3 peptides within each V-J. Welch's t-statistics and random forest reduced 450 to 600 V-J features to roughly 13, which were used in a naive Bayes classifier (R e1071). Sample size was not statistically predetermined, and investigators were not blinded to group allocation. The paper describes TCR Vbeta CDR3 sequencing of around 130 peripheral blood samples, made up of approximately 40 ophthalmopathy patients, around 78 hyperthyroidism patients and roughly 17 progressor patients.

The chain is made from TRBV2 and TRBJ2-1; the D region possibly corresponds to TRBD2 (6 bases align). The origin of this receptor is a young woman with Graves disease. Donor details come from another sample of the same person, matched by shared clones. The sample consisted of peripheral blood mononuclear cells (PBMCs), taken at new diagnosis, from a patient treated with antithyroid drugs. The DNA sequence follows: TGTGCCAGCAGTGTTGGATCGGGAGCTTACAATGAGCAGTTCTTC. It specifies CASSVGSGAYNEQFF.